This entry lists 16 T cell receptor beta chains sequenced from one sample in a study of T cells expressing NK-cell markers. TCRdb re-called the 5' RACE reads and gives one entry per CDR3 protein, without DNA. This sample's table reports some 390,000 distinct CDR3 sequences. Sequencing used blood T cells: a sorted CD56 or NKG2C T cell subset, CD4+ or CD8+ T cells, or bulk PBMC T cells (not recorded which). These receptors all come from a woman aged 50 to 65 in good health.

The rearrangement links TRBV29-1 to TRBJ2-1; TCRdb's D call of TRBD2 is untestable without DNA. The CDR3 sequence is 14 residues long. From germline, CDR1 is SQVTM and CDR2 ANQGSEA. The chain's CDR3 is CSSGGTSVYNEQFF.

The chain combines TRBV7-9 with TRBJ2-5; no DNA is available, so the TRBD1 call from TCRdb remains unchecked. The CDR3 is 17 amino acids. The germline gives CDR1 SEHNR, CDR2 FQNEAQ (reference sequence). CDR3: CASSSPPLNPAKETQYF.

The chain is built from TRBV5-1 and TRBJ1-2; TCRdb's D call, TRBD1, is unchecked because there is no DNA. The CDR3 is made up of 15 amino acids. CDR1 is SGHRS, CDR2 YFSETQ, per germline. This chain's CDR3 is CASSYGGSRDYGYTF.

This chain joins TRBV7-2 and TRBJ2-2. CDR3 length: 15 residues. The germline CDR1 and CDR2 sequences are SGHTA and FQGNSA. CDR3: CASSLALAGSGELFF.

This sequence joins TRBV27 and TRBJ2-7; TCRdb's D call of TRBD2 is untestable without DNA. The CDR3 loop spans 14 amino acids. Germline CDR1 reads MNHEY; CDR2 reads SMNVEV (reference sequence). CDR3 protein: CASRPGLDVYEQYF.

The CDR3 sequence: CASSLKPGTGVGYTEAFF. The V call is TRBV3-1, the J call TRBJ1-1; the TRBD1 assignment by TCRdb is unverifiable without DNA. This CDR3 region has 18 residues. Looked up from germline, CDR1 is LGHDT and CDR2 is YNNKEL (reference sequence).

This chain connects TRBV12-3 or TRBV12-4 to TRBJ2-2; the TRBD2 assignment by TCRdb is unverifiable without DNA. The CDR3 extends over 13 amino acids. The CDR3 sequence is CAILAGNTGELFF.

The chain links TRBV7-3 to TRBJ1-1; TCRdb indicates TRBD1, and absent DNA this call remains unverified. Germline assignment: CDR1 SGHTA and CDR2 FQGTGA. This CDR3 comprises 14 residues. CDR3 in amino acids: CASSPGGSSTEAFF.

CDR3 residues: CAIMGLAGGTGELFF. This chain connects TRBV10-3 to TRBJ2-2; the TCRdb D gene call, TRBD2, has no DNA to confirm it. The V gene's germline CDR1 is ENHRY and CDR2 SYGVKD. The CDR3 runs 15 residues.

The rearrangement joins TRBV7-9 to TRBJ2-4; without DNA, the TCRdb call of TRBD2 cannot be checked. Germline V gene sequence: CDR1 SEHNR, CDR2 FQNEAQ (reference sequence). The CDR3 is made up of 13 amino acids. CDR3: CASSEGLANIQYF.

CDR3 in amino acids: CASSEWEQDTQYF. The chain recombines TRBV5-1 with TRBJ2-3. Germline CDR1 SGHRS, CDR2 YFSETQ. The CDR3 loop spans 13 amino acids.

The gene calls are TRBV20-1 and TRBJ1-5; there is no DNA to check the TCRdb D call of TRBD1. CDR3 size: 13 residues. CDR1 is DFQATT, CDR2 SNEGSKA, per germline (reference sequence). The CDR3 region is CSASGTNQQPQHF.

CDR3 loop: CASSQSRGGDTGELFF. The chain links TRBV4-1 to TRBJ2-2; without DNA, the TCRdb call of TRBD2 cannot be checked. The length of the CDR3 is 16 residues. The germline gives CDR1 MGHRA, CDR2 YSYEKL.

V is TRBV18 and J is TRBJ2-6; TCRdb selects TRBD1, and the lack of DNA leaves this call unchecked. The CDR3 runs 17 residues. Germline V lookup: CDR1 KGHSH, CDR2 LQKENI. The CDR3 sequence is CASSPRTGGSGANVLTF.

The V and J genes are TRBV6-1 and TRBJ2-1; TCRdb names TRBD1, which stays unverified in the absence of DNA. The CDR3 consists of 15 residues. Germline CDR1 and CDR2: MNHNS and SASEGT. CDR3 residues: CASSGRDRPYNEQFF.

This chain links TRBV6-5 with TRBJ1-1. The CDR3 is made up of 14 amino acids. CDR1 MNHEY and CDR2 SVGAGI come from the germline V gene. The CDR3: CASSPHAGTTEAFF.